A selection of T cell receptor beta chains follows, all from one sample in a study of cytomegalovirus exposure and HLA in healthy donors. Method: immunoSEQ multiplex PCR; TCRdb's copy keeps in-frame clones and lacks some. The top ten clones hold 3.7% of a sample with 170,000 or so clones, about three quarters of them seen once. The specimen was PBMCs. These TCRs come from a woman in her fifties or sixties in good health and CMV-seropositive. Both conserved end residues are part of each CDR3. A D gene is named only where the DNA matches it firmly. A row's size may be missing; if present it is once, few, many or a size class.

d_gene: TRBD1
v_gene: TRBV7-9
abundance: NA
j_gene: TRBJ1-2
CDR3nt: TGTGCCAGCAGCTTAGCGACAGGGATCGATGGCTACACCTTC
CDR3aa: CASSLATGIDGYTF

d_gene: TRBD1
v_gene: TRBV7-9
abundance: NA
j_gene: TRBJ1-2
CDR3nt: TGTGCCAGCAGCTCATCACACAGGGGGTCCAACTATGGCTACACCTTC
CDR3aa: CASSSSHRGSNYGYTF

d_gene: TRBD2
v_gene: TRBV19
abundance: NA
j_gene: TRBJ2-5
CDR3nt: TGTGCCAGTAGTATACAGCGGGGGGGACTAGAGACCCAGTACTTC
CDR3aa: CASSIQRGGLETQYF

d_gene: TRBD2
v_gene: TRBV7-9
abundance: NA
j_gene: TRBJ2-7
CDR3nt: TGTGCCAGCAGCCCTACCCGACTAGCGGGGGCCTACGAGCAGTACTTC
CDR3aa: CASSPTRLAGAYEQYF

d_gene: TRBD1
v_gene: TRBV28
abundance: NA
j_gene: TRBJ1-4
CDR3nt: TGTGCCAGCAGTTTGCCCCTCGGACAGGCCACTAATGAAAAACTGTTTTTT
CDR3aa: CASSLPLGQATNEKLFF

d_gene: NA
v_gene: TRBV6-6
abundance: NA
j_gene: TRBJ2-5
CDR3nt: TGTGCCAGCAGTTATGTGGGGGGCCAAGAGACCCAGTACTTC
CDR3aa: CASSYVGGQETQYF

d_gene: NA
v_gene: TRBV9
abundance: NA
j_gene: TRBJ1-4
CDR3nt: TGTGCCAGCAGCGTAGGACATTTTGCAACTAATGAAAAACTGTTTTTT
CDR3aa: CASSVGHFATNEKLFF

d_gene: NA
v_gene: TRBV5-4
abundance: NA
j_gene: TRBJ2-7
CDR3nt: TGTGCCAGCAGCACCCGGACGGCAGGGGGGTACGAGCAGTACTTC
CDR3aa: CASSTRTAGGYEQYF

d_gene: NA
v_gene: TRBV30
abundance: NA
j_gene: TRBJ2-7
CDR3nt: TGTGCCTGGAGCCAGGGCTCCTACGAGCAGTACTTC
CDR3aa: CAWSQGSYEQYF

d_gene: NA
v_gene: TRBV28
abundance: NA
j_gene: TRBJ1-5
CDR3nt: TGTGCCAGCAGGGGGGGGGATAGGGTGAATCAGCCCCAGCATTTT
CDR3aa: CASRGGDRVNQPQHF

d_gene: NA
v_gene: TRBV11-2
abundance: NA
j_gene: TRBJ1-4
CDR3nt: TGTGCCAGCAGCTTAGCCCAGAGGACTAATGAAAAACTGTTTTTT
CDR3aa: CASSLAQRTNEKLFF

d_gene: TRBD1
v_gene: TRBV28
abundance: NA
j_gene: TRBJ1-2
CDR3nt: TGTGCCAGCAGTTCGCTATCCCGGGACAGGGTAAACTATGGCTACACCTTC
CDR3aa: CASSSLSRDRVNYGYTF

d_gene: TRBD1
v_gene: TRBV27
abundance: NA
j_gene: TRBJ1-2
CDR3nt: TGTGCCAGCAGCCCCGGACAGGAGAGAGGCTACACCTTC
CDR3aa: CASSPGQERGYTF

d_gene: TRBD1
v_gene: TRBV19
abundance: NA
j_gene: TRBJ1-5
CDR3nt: TGTGCCAGCCAATTTGGGACAGGGGATCAGCCCCAGCATTTT
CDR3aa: CASQFGTGDQPQHF

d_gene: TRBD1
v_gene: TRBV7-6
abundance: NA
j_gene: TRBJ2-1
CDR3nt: TGTGCCAGCAGCCTCGGACAGGATCCCTTCAATGAGCAGTTCTTC
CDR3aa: CASSLGQDPFNEQFF

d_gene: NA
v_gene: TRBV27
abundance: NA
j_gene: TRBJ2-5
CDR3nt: TGTGCCCGCGAACAGGGTGAAGAGACCCAGTACTTC
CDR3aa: CAREQGEETQYF

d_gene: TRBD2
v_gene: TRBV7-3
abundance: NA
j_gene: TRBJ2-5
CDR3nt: TGTGCCAGCAGCTTAGGGCCCCGGGGAACTAGCGGGAGCGGATGGCAAGAGACCCAGTACTTC
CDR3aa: CASSLGPRGTSGSGWQETQYF

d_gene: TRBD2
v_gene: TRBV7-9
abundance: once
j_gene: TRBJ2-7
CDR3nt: TGTGCCAGCAGCTCCCCGACTAGCGGGGGTTACGAGCAGTACTTC
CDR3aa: CASSSPTSGGYEQYF

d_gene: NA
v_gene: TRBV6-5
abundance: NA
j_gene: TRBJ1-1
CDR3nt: TGTGCCAGCAGTTGGGTCTTGGGGGGAGACACTGAAGCTTTCTTT
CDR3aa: CASSWVLGGDTEAFF

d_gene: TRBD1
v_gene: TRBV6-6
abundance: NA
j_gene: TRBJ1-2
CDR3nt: TGTGCCAGCAGGGGACAGGGTCAAGGCTACACCTTC
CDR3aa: CASRGQGQGYTF

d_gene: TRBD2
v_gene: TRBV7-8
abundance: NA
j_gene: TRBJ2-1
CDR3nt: TGTGCCAGCAAACTAGCGGGAAGCGATGAGCAGTTCTTC
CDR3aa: CASKLAGSDEQFF

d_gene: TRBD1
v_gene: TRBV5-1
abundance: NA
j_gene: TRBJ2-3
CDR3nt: TGCGCCAGCAGCACGGACAGGGCTGCACAAGATACGCAGTATTTT
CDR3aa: CASSTDRAAQDTQYF

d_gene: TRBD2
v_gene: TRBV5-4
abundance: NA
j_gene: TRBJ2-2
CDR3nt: TGTGCCAGCAGCTTGGGACTAGCGGGGGGGCGCGGCACCGGGGAGCTGTTTTTT
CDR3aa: CASSLGLAGGRGTGELFF

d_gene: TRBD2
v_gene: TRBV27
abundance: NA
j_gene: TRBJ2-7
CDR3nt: TGTGCCAGCAGCCTGATACCCGGGACTAGCCTGCTAGAGCAGTACTTC
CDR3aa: CASSLIPGTSLLEQYF

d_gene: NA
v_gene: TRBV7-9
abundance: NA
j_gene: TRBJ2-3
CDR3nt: TGTGCCAGCAGCTTAGGGACTACCGGCACAGATACGCAGTATTTT
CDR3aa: CASSLGTTGTDTQYF

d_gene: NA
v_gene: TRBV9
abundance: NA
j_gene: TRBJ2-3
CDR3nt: TGTGCCAGCAGCGTAGCAGCCGGTCGGGGCACAGATACGCAGTATTTT
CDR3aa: CASSVAAGRGTDTQYF

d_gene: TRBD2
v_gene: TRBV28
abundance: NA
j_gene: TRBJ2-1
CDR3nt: TGTGCCAGCAGTTCTTACCTTTCTGGACTAGCGCGCAATGAGCAGTTCTTC
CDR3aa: CASSSYLSGLARNEQFF

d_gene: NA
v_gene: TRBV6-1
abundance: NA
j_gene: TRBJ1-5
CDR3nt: TGTGCCAGCAGTGAATTCCGGCAGCCCCAGCATTTT
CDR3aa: CASSEFRQPQHF

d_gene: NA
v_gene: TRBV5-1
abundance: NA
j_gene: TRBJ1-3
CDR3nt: TGCGCCAGCAGCTTCGGTTTCTCTGGAAACACCATATATTTT
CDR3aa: CASSFGFSGNTIYF

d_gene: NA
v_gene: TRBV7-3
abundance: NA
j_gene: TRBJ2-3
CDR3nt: TGTGCCAGCAGCTCTCGGACTCACCGAGGCACAGATACGCAGTATTTT
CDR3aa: CASSSRTHRGTDTQYF

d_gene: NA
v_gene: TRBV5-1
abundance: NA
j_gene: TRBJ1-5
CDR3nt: TGCGCCAGCAGCTTGACAGGTAATGGCAATCAGCCCCAGCATTTT
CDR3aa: CASSLTGNGNQPQHF

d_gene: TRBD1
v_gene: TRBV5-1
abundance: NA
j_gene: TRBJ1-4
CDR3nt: TGCGCCAGCAGCTTACAGGGGGCCGGGGAAAAACTGTTTTTT
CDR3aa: CASSLQGAGEKLFF

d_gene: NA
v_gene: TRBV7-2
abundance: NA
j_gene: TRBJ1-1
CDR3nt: TGTGCCAGCAGCCCGACATACACGGACACTGAAGCTTTCTTT
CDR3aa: CASSPTYTDTEAFF

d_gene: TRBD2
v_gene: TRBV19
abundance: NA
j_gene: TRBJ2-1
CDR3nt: TGTGCCAGTAGTATTAGACGGGAGGCGTACAATGAGCAGTTCTTC
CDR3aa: CASSIRREAYNEQFF

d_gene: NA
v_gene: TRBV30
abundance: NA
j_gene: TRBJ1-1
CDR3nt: TGTGCCTGGAGTACCCGGGTCGCTGGTGAAGCTTTCTTT
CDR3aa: CAWSTRVAGEAFF

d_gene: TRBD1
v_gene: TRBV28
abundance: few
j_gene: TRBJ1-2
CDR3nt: TGTGCCAGCAGGCCCGGGACAGGGGCTAACTATGGCTACACCTTC
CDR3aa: CASRPGTGANYGYTF

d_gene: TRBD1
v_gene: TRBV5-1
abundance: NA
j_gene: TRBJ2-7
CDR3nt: TGCGCCAGCAGCATCGGACAGGGGCCCGGCGAGCAGTACTTC
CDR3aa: CASSIGQGPGEQYF

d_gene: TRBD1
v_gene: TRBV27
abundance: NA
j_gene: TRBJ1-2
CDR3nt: TGTGCCAGCAGTTCGCCCCAGAGGACAGGGTACTATGGCTACACCTTC
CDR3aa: CASSSPQRTGYYGYTF

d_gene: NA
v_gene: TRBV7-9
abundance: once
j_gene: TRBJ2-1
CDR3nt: TGTGCCAGCAGCTTAGTTCGATCAGGACAAACCCTACTATCCAATGAGCAGTTCTTC
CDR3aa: CASSLVRSGQTLLSNEQFF

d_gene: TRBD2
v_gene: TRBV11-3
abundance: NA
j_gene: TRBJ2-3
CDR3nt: TGTGCCAGCAGCTCCGGGACTAGCCTAATCACAGATACGCAGTATTTT
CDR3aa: CASSSGTSLITDTQYF

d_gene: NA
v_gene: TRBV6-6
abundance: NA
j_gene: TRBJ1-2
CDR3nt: TGTGCCAGCACCGTAGCGGAGGGGGGCTACACCTTC
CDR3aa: CASTVAEGGYTF

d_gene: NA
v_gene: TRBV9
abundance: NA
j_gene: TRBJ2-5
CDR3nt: TGTGCCAGCAGCGGGGGAGGTGAGGAGACCCAGTACTTC
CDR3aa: CASSGGGEETQYF

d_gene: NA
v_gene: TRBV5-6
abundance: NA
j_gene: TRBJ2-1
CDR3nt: TGTGCCAGCAGCTGGGGGACAGCGGGTGAGCAGTTCTTC
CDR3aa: CASSWGTAGEQFF

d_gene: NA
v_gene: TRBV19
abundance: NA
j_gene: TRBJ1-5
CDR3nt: TGTGCCAGTAGTGCTGGACAGATAGGGAATCAGCCCCAGCATTTT
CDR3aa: CASSAGQIGNQPQHF

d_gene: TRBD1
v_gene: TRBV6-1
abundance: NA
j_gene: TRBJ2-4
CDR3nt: TGTGCCAGCAGTGAACTACAGGGGTCTTTGGACATTCAGTACTTC
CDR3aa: CASSELQGSLDIQYF

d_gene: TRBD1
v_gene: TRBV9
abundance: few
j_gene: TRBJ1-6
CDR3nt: TGTGCCAGCAGCCCCCGGACAGGGGGTTACTCACCCCTCCACTTT
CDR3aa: CASSPRTGGYSPLHF

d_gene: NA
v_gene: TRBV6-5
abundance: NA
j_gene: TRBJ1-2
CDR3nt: TGTGCCAGCAGTTACTCAGCAGGTTACTATGGCTACACCTTC
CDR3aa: CASSYSAGYYGYTF

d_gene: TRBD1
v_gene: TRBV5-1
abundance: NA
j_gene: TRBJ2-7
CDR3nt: TGCGCCAGCAGCGAGACAGGGTTAGGCGAGCAGTACTTC
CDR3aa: CASSETGLGEQYF

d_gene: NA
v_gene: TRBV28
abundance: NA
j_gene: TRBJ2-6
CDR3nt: TGTGCCAGCAGTCTCTCCCGAACGAAATCGAGGGCCAACGGCCTGACTTTC
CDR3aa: CASSLSRTKSRANGLTF

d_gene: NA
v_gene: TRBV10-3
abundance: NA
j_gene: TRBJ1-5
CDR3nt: TGTGCCATCAGTTTACAGGAGGGAAACCCCCAGCATTTT
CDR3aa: CAISLQEGNPQHF

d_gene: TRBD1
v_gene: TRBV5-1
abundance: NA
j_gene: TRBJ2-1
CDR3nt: TGCGCCAGCAGCTTGAGACCCGGGACAGGGGGTAATGAGCAGTTCTTC
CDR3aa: CASSLRPGTGGNEQFF

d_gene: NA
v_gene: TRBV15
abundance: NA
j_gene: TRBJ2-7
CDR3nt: TGTGCCACCAGCAGTCCTACGCGGGGAGCCCTCTCAGGCGAGCAGTACTTC
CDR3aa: CATSSPTRGALSGEQYF

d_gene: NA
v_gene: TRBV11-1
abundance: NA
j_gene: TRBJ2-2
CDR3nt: TGTGCCAGCAGCCCGACAGTAGGTTACACCGGGGAGCTGTTTTTT
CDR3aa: CASSPTVGYTGELFF

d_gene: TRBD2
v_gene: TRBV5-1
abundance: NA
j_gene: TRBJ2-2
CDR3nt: TGCGCCAGCAGCAGTCAACTAGCGGGAGGGCGCTTTAACACCGGGGAGCTGTTTTTT
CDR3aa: CASSSQLAGGRFNTGELFF

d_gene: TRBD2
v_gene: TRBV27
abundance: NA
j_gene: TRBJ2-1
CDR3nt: TGTGCCAGCAGTTTATTCCTAGCGGGAGAAAAGTTCTTC
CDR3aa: CASSLFLAGEKFF

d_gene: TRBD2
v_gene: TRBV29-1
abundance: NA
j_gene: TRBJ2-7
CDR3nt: TGCAGCGTTGAAGACCCCCCACTAGCGGGGGATTCCTACGAGCAGTACTTC
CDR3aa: CSVEDPPLAGDSYEQYF

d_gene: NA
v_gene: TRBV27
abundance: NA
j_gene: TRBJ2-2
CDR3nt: TGTGCCAGCAGTTTATTTGGGGGGTCCGGGGAGCTGTTTTTT
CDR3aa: CASSLFGGSGELFF